This T cell receptor beta chain was retrieved from a study of cytotoxic CD8 clonotypes in ibrutinib-treated CLL. About the research overall: Samples showed on average roughly 250,000 productive templates and about 100,000 productive rearrangements.

The CDR3 spans 15 residues. Germline values: CDR1 SGDLS, CDR2 YYNGEE. V was pared by 0 bases and J by 3 bases, with 13 bases between. Profiling relied on immunoSEQ multiplex PCR, and the TCRdb table lists in-frame clones only, not all of them. This table holds 250,000 to 350,000 clones, roughly four fifths found once. As input for TCR beta libraries, approximately 1.9 micrograms of genomic DNA came from cryopreserved PBMCs. Study conclusions and caveats: Under treatment, the uncommon public clonotypes either contracted or remained stable.

The table lists this clone with a count of one. The antigen remains undetermined. This specimen consisted of PBMCs, obtained at disease progression, from a patient treated with ibrutinib. The TCR sequence derives from a human donor with chronic lymphocytic leukemia. The genes are TRBV9 and TRBJ2-7; D perhaps matches TRBD2 (6 bases). The DNA of the CDR3 is TGTGCCAGCAGCGTAGCCGGGAGCCATCTCTACGAGCAGTACTTC. Amino acids: CASSVAGSHLYEQYF.